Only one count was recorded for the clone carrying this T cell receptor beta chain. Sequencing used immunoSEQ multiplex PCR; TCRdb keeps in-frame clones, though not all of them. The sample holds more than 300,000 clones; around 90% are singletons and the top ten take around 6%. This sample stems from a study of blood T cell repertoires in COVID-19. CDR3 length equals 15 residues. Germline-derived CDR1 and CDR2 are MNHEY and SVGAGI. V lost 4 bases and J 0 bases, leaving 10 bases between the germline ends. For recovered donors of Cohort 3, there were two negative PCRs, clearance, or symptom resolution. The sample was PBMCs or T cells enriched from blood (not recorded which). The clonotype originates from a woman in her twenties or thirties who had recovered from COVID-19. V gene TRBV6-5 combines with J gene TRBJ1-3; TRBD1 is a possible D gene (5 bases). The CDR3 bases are TGTGCCAGCAGTTCGTGGCAGGGCTCTGGAAACACCATATATTTT. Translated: CASSSWQGSGNTIYF.